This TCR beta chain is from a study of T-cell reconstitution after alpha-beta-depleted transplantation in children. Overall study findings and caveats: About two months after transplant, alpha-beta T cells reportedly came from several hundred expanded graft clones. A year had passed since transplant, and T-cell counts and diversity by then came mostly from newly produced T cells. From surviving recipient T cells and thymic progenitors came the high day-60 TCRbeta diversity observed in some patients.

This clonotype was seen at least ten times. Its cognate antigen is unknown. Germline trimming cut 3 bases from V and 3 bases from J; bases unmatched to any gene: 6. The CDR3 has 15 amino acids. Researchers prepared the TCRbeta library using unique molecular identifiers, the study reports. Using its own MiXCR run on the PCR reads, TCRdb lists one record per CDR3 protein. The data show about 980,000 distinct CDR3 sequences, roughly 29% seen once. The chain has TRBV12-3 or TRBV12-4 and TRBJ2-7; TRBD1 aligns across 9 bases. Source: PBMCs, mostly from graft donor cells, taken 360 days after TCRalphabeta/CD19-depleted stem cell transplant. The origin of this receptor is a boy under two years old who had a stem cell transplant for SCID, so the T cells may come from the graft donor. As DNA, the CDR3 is TGTGCCAGCAGTTTGTGGACAGGGGTCCTCTACGAGCAGTACTTC. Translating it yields CASSLWTGVLYEQYF.